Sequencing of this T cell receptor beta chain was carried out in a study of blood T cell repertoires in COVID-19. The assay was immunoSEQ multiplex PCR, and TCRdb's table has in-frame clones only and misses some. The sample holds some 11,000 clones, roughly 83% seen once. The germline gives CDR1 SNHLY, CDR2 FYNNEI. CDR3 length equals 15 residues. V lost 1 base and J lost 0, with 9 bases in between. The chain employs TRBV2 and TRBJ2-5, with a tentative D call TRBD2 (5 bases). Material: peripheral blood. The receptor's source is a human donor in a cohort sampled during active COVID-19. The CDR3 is CASSEVVTNQETQYF. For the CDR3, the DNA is TGTGCCAGCAGTGAAGTGGTGACTAACCAAGAGACCCAGTACTTC. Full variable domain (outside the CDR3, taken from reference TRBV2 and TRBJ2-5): EPEVTQTPSHQVTQMGQEVILRCVPISNHLYFYWYRQILGQKVEFLVSFYNNEISEKSEIFDDQFSVERPDGSNFTLKIRSTKLEDSAMYFCASSEVVTNQETQYFGPGTRLLVL.